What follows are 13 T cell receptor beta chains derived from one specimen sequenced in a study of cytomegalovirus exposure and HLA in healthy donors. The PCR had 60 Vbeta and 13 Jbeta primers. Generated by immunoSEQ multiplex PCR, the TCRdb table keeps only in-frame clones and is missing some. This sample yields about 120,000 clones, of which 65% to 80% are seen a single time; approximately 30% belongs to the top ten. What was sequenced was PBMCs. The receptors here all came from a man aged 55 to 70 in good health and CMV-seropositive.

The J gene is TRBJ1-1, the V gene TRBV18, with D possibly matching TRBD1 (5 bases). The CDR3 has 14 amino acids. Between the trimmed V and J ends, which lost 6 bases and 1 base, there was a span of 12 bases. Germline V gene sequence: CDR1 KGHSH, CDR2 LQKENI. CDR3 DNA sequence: TGTGCCAGCTCGAGCACGGGGGGGAACACTGAAGCTTTCTTT. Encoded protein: CASSSTGGNTEAFF. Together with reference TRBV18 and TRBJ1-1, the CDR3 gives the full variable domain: NAGVMQNPRHLVRRRGQEARLRCSPMKGHSHVYWYRQLPEEGLKFMVYLQKENIIDESGMPKERFSAEFPKEGPSILRIQQVVRGDSAAYFCASSSTGGNTEAFFGQGTRLTVV.

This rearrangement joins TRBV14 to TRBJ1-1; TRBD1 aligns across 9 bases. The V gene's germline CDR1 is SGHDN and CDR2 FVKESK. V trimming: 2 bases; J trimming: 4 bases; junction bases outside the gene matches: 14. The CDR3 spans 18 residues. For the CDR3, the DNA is TGTGCCAGCAGCCAACCCTCGGACAGGGGATCGTTGCGCACTGAAGCTTTCTTT. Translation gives CASSQPSDRGSLRTEAFF. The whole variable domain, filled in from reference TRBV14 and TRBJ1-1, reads EAGVTQFPSHSVIEKGQTVTLRCDPISGHDNLYWYRRVMGKEIKFLLHFVKESKQDESGMPNNRFLAERTGGTYSTLKVQPAELEDSGVYFCASSQPSDRGSLRTEAFFGQGTRLTVV.

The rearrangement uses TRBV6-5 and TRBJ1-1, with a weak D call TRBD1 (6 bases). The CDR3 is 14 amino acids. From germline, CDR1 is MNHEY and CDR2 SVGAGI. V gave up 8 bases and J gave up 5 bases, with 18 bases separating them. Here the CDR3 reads CASLTKQGWTEAFF. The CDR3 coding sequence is TGTGCCAGCCTAACTAAGCAGGGGTGGACTGAAGCTTTCTTT.

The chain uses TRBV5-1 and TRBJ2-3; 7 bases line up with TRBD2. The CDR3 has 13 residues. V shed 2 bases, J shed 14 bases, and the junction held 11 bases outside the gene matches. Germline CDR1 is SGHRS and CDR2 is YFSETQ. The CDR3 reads CASSLAIETSLYF. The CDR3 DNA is TGCGCCAGCAGCTTAGCTATCGAGACTAGCTTGTATTTT. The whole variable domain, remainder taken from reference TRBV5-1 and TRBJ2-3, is KAGVTQTPRYLIKTRGQQVTLSCSPISGHRSVSWYQQTPGQGLQFLFEYFSETQRNKGNFPGRFSGRQFSNSRSEMNVSTLELGDSALYLCASSLAIETSLYFGPGTRLTVL.

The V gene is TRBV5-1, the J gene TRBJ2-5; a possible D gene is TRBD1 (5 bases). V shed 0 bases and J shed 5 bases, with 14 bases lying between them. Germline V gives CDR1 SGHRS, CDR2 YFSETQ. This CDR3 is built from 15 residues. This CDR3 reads CASSLVMGQEETQYF. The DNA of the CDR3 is TGCGCCAGCAGCTTGGTTATGGGGCAGGAGGAGACCCAGTACTTC. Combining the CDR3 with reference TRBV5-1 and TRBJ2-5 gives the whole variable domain KAGVTQTPRYLIKTRGQQVTLSCSPISGHRSVSWYQQTPGQGLQFLFEYFSETQRNKGNFPGRFSGRQFSNSRSEMNVSTLELGDSALYLCASSLVMGQEETQYFGPGTRLLVL.

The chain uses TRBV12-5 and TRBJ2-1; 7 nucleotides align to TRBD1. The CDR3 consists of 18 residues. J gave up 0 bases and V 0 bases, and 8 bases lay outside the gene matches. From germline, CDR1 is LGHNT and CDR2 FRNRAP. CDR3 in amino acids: CASGLVTPTGISYNEQFF. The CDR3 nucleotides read TGTGCTAGTGGTTTGGTAACCCCGACAGGGATCTCCTACAATGAGCAGTTCTTC. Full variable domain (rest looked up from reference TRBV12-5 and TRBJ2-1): DARVTQTPRHKVTEMGQEVTMRCQPILGHNTVFWYRQTMMQGLELLAYFRNRAPLDDSGMPKDRFSAEMPDATLATLKIQPSEPRDSAVYFCASGLVTPTGISYNEQFFGPGTRLTVL.

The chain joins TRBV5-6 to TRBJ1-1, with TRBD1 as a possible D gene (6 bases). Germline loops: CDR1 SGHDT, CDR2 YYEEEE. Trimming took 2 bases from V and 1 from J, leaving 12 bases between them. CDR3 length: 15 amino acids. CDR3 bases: TGTGCCAGCAGCTTACGGGGGGGGCCGAACACTGAAGCTTTCTTT. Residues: CASSLRGGPNTEAFF.

The CDR3 nucleotides read TGTGCCAGCAGTTACTCCGCAGGGCGTGACTATGGCTACACCTTC. Translated, it gives CASSYSAGRDYGYTF. The genes are TRBV6-6 and TRBJ1-2; perhaps TRBD1 as D (5 bases). The CDR3 has 15 amino acids. Trimming pared 0 bases from V and 3 bases from J, leaving 11 bases between. Germline CDR1 MNHNY, CDR2 SVGAGI (reference sequence).

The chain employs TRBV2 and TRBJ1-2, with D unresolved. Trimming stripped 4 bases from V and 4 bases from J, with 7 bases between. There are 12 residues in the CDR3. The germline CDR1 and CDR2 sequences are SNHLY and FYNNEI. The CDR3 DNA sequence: TGTGCCAGCAGTGGTCCACTCTATGGCTACACCTTC. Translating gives CASSGPLYGYTF.

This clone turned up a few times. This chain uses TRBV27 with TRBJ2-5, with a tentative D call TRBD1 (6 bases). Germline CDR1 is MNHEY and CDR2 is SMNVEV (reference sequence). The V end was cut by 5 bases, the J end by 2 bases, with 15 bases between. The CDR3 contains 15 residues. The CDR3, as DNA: TGTGCCAGCAGTCTAACCCGGGACAAACAAGAGACCCAGTACTTC. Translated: CASSLTRDKQETQYF.

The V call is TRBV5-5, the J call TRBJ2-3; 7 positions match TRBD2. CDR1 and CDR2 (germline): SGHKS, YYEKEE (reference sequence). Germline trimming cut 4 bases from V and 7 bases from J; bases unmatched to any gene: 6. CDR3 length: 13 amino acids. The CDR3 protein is CASSPGGQNTQYF. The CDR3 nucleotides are TGTGCCAGCAGCCCGGGAGGCCAGAATACGCAGTATTTT.

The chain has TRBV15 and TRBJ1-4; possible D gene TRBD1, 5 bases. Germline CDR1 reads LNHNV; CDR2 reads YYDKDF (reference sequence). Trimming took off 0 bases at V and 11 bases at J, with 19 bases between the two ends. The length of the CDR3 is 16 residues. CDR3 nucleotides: TGTGCCACCAGCAGAGATCTAGCAGCATCGGGGGGGAAACTGTTTTTT. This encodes CATSRDLAASGGKLFF.

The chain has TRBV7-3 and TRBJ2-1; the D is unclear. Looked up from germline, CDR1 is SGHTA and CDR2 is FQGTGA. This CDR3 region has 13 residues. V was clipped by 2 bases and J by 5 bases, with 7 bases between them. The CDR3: CASSLGPNNEQFF. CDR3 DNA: TGTGCCAGCAGCTTAGGGCCTAACAATGAGCAGTTCTTC. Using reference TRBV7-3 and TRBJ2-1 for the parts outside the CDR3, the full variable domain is GAGVSQTPSNKVTEKGKYVELRCDPISGHTALYWYRQSLGQGPEFLIYFQGTGAADDSGLPNDRFFAVRPEGSVSTLKIQRTERGDSAVYLCASSLGPNNEQFFGPGTRLTVL.